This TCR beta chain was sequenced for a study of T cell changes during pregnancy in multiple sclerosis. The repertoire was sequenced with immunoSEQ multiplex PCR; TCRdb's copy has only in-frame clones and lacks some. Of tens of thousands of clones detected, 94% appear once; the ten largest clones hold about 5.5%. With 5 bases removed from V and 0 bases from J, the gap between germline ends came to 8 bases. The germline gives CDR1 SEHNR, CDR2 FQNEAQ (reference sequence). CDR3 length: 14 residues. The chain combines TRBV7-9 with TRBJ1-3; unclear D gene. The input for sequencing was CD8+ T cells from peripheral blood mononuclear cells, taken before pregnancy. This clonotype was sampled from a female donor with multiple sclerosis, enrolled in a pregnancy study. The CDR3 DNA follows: TGTGCCAGCAGCCCGGTCCTCTCTGGAAACACCATATATTTT. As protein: CASSPVLSGNTIYF.